The 5 T cell receptor beta chains reported below all come from one sample, sequenced in a study of T cell repertoires in cytomegalovirus infection. TCRdb reanalysed the reads using MiXCR and keeps one entry per CDR3 protein. The sample yields fewer than 550,000 distinct CDR3 sequences, 26% seen once. Sequencing input: PBMCs. The receptor set was obtained from a human donor in good health (CMV status not recorded). Some clones in this sample may be carry-over from other donors' samples.

The sample holds many counts of this clonotype. The chain carries TRBV7-2 and TRBJ1-3; D remains unclear. CDR1 SGHTA and CDR2 FQGNSA come from the germline V gene. The CDR3 length is 11 residues. V lost 3 bases, J lost 7 bases, and 4 bases lay in between. The CDR3 spells CASSLTNTIYF. CDR3 DNA sequence: TGTGCCAGCAGCTTGACGAACACCATATATTTT.

The rearrangement uses TRBV2 and TRBJ1-4; D unclear. V was cut by 4 bases and J by 5 bases, with 8 bases left in between. Germline CDR1 reads SNHLY; CDR2 reads FYNNEI. The CDR3 has 13 amino acids. CDR3 coding DNA: TGTGCCAGCAGTGGCGGAGGAAATGAAAAACTGTTTTTT. Translating gives CASSGGGNEKLFF. The full variable domain, rest sourced from reference TRBV2 and TRBJ1-4, is EPEVTQTPSHQVTQMGQEVILRCVPISNHLYFYWYRQILGQKVEFLVSFYNNEISEKSEIFDDQFSVERPDGSNFTLKIRSTKLEDSAMYFCASSGGGNEKLFFGSGTQLSVL.

The chain uses TRBV27 and TRBJ1-2, with D possibly being TRBD1 (6 bases). The V and J ends lost 3 bases and 4 bases respectively, with 12 bases between them. The CDR3 covers 14 residues. In germline, CDR1 is MNHEY, CDR2 SMNVEV (reference sequence). The CDR3 DNA follows: TGTGCCAGCAGTTTCCAGGGGCGCGGCTATGGCTACACCTTC. Protein sequence: CASSFQGRGYGYTF.

The V call is TRBV4-1, the J call TRBJ2-5, with TRBD2 matching over 11 bases. CDR1 and CDR2 from the germline V gene are MGHRA and YSYEKL. V lost 0 bases and J lost 5; bases outside the gene matches: 5. This CDR3 spans 16 amino acids. CDR3 amino acids: CASSQEGSGRAETQYF. The CDR3 nucleotides are TGCGCCAGCAGCCAAGAAGGTAGCGGGAGGGCGGAGACCCAGTACTTC.

There are a few counts of this clonotype. The chain joins TRBV7-9 to TRBJ2-5; TRBD2 matches 8 bases. CDR1 is SEHNR and CDR2 is FQNEAQ in the germline V gene (reference sequence). V shed 5 bases, J shed 0 bases, and the junction held 8 bases outside the gene matches. The CDR3 length is 16 residues. CDR3 amino acids: CASSPRASGHQETQYF. In DNA, the CDR3 is TGTGCCAGCAGCCCTCGGGCTAGCGGGCACCAAGAGACCCAGTACTTC.